This T cell receptor beta chain stems from a study of identical twins. General study results and limits: With monozygotic twins, out-of-frame TCR alpha sharing exceeded what models estimated. Clonotypes of the beta chain that were abundant in cord blood carried fewer insertions (memory repertoires showed none).

This clonotype was counted many times. The antigen is unknown. Germline CDR1 and CDR2: KGHSH and LQKENI. The length of the CDR3 is 14 residues. J lost 4 bases, V lost 3 bases, and 3 bases had no gene match. Unique molecular identifiers were present on the cDNA, which also gained a universal primer site by template switching. TCRdb fed the 5' RACE reads into MiXCR, producing one record per CDR3 protein. This table holds 650,000 to 800,000 distinct CDR3 sequences, roughly 8% found once. This sample also appeared in a second study, on yellow fever vaccine responses in identical twins.

Material for sequencing was PBMCs. The clonotype originates from a woman between 18 and 29 years old in good health. J is TRBJ2-1 and V is TRBV18; 7 nucleotides match TRBD1. The CDR3 nucleotides are TGTGCCAGCTCACCTGGGACAGAATACAATGAGCAGTTCTTC. It is translated as CASSPGTEYNEQFF.